The clone carrying this TCR beta chain was seen once. The sample belongs to a study of brain T cells in children with intractable seizures. Germline CDR1 and CDR2: GTSNPN and SVGIG (reference sequence). V dropped 5 bases and J dropped 7; count of bases not matched to a gene: 2. The CDR3 consists of 13 residues. The repertoire was sequenced with immunoSEQ multiplex PCR; TCRdb's copy has only in-frame clones and lacks some. The sample has about 320,000 clones, more than 85% seen once. Sample time point: blood from clinic visit 5 months post-surgery; TSC patient then seizure free. Surgery cases with the highest brain T cell transcript signatures were chosen for sequencing.

The chain joins TRBV30 to TRBJ1-6, with 10 nucleotides matching TRBD1. This clonotype originated in a boy under three years old with tuberous sclerosis and intractable seizures. The source material was peripheral blood, sampled 4 to 6 months after surgery. The CDR3 coding sequence is TGTGCCTGGTGGACAGGGGGAAATTCACCCCTCCACTTT. It codes for CAWWTGGNSPLHF.